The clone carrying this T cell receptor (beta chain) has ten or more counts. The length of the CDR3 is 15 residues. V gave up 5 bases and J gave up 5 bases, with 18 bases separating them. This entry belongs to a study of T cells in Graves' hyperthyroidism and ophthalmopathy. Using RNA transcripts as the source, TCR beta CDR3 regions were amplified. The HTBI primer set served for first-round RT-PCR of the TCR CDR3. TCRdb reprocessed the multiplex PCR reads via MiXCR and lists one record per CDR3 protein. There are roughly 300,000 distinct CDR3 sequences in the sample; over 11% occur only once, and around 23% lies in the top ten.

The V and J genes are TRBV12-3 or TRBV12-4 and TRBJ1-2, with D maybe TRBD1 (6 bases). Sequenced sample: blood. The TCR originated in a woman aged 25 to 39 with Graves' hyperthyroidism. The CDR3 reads CASSLYRDFLYGYTF. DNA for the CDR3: TGTGCCAGCAGTCTATACAGGGACTTTTTATATGGCTACACCTTC.